Following are 25 T cell receptor beta chains from one sample sequenced in a study of cytotoxic CD8 clonotypes in ibrutinib-treated CLL (dated by TCRdb to the early 2020s). Library preparation was by the immunoSEQ multiplex PCR assay. TCRdb mirrors the immuneACCESS table, restricted to in-frame sequences. Some clones are absent from its copies; in checked studies, under half trace to an unresolved V gene, and the reason for the others is unknown. The sample records tens of thousands of clones, 54% of which are singletons. The ten largest clones capture 20% to 30% of the sample. The time point tag for this specimen amounts to: progressive disease on ibrutinib. This material consisted of PBMCs, taken at disease progression, from a patient treated with ibrutinib. These TCRs come from a human donor with chronic lymphocytic leukemia.

This clone was seen a few times. The rearrangement links TRBV6-1 to TRBJ2-7; D unresolved. The germline V gene has CDR1 MNHNS and CDR2 SASEGT. The V end lost 7 bases, the J end lost 2 bases, and 6 bases lay between the germline ends. CDR3 length equals 11 residues. The CDR3 is CASTTTYEQYF. CDR3 nucleotide sequence: TGTGCCAGCACTACCACCTACGAGCAGTACTTC.

This clone has more than one count but fewer than ten. The chain links TRBV6-4 to TRBJ2-2; D is ambiguous. Trimming took off 4 bases at V and 0 bases at J, with 9 bases between the two ends. The CDR3 length is 15 residues. From germline, CDR1 is MRHNA and CDR2 SNTAGT. In DNA, the CDR3 is TGTGCCAGCAGTGCAGGATCCGCGAACACCGGGGAGCTGTTTTTT. Translated: CASSAGSANTGELFF.

This clone was detected only once. The CDR3 DNA reads as TGTGCCACCAGCGGACAGGGGGCGGCCGGCTATGGCTACACCTTC. Its protein product is CATSGQGAAGYGYTF. V and J are TRBV15 and TRBJ1-2; TRBD1 matches 11 bases. The CDR3 covers 15 residues. The germline CDR1 and CDR2 sequences are LNHNV and YYDKDF (reference sequence). With 5 bases clipped from V and 4 bases from J, the junction kept 6 bases outside the gene matches. The full variable domain, in which reference TRBV15 and TRBJ1-2 provide the parts outside the CDR3, is DAMVIQNPRYQVTQFGKPVTLSCSQTLNHNVMYWYQQKSSQAPKLLFHYYDKDFNNEADTPDNFQSRRPNTSFCFLDIRSPGLGDTAMYLCATSGQGAAGYGYTFGSGTRLTVV.

This clone turned up a few times. This chain connects TRBV28 to TRBJ1-2; D gene ambiguous. The germline V gene encodes CDR1 MDHEN and CDR2 SYDVKM. The V gene lost 2 bases and the J gene lost 1 base, with 2 bases spanning the gap. The CDR3 runs 12 residues. The CDR3 nucleotides read TGTGCCAGCAGTTTAAATAACTATGGCTACACCTTC. This sequence encodes CASSLNNYGYTF.

In this sample, this clone turned up once. V and J are TRBV14 and TRBJ2-7; 8 bases are shared with TRBD1. The CDR3 length is 19 residues. Trimming took 2 bases from V and 0 from J; bases not matched to a gene: 15. Germline CDR1 reads SGHDN; CDR2 reads FVKESK. CDR3 DNA sequence: TGTGCCAGCAGCCAATATTTAAGGCCGAGGGACAGGAACTCCTACGAGCAGTACTTC. This gives the protein CASSQYLRPRDRNSYEQYF.

The gene calls are TRBV6-5 and TRBJ1-3, with 8 bases identical to TRBD1. CDR1 is MNHEY, CDR2 SVGAGI, per germline. This CDR3 has 14 amino acids. The ends lost 9 bases at V and 2 bases at J; junction bases unmatched: 6. CDR3 sequence: CASSPGGTGNTIYF. CDR3 sequence (DNA): TGTGCCAGTTCCCCAGGGGGCACTGGAAACACCATATATTTT.

This clone was seen a handful of times. The genes are TRBV5-6 and TRBJ1-2; D not resolved. The V gene's germline CDR1 is SGHDT and CDR2 YYEEEE. The CDR3 is 18 amino acids. Trimming removed 0 bases from V and 8 bases from J, with 26 bases in between. The CDR3, as DNA: TGTGCCAGCAGCTTGGGCGGTCCATCGGAAATACGCTCGGGCGGCTACACCTTC. Its translation: CASSLGGPSEIRSGGYTF.

V is TRBV27 and J is TRBJ2-5; D possibly corresponds to TRBD2 (7 bases). This CDR3 spans 12 amino acids. CDR1 is MNHEY, CDR2 SMNVEV, per germline (reference sequence). Trimming shortened V by 9 bases and J by 5 bases, and 13 bases separated the two germline ends. The DNA of the CDR3 is TGTGCCAGTGGGAGGGGGGAGGAGACCCAGTACTTC. As protein: CASGRGEETQYF.

As DNA, the CDR3 is TGTGCCTCCTACGGGGGTACTTCTGGAAACACCATATATTTT. Amino acids: CASYGGTSGNTIYF. The V gene is TRBV6-1, the J gene TRBJ1-3, with a weak D call TRBD1 (5 bases). Germline V gene lookup returns CDR1 MNHNS and CDR2 SASEGT. This CDR3 contains 14 residues. V was shortened by 11 bases and J by 1 base, with 15 bases between the two germline ends.

The table lists this clone with a few counts. V and J are TRBV7-8 and TRBJ1-5; weak D call: TRBD1 (5 bases). V was clipped by 1 base and J by 4 bases, with 11 bases between them. CDR3 length: 15 amino acids. Germline CDR1 SGHVS, CDR2 FQNEAQ. CDR3 loop: CASSLVDSPNQPQHF. The CDR3 coding sequence is TGTGCCAGCAGCTTAGTAGACAGTCCGAATCAGCCCCAGCATTTT. The full variable domain, rest sourced from reference TRBV7-8 and TRBJ1-5, is GAGVSQSPRYKVAKRGQDVALRCDPISGHVSLFWYQQALGQGPEFLTYFQNEAQLDKSGLPSDRFFAERPEGSVSTLKIQRTQQEDSAVYLCASSLVDSPNQPQHFGDGTRLSIL.

CDR3 bases: TGTGCCACCAGCAAATCGACCGGGACAAACTACGAGCAGTACTTC. Residues: CATSKSTGTNYEQYF. The chain employs TRBV15 and TRBJ2-7, with D perhaps matching TRBD1 (6 bases). V lost 4 bases and J 3 bases, leaving 16 bases between the germline ends. CDR3 length: 15 residues. Per germline, CDR1 LNHNV and CDR2 YYDKDF (reference sequence).

The chain links TRBV6-5 to TRBJ2-7; either TRBD1 or TRBD2 may supply D (5 bases each). This CDR3 has 14 amino acids. Germline V gene data show CDR1 as MNHEY and CDR2 as SVGAGI. V shed 6 bases and J shed 3 bases, with 15 bases lying between them. The CDR3 DNA follows: TGTGCCAGCAGCCCTGCAGGGAGAAACTACGAGCAGTACTTC. It encodes CASSPAGRNYEQYF.

This clone appeared a few times. The chain combines TRBV11-1 with TRBJ2-1, with 7 bases identical to TRBD1. The CDR3 spans 15 residues. V trimming: 0 bases; J trimming: 5 bases; junction bases outside the gene matches: 4. Per the germline V gene, CDR1 is SGHAT and CDR2 is FQDESV (reference sequence). CDR3 sequence: CASSLAGQTHNEQFF. The CDR3 bases are TGTGCCAGCAGCTTAGCGGGACAGACCCACAATGAGCAGTTCTTC.

The chain recombines TRBV9 with TRBJ1-3, with D possibly matching TRBD1 (5 bases). Trimming left V 0 bases short and J 0 bases short, with 7 bases between. Germline V gives CDR1 SGDLS, CDR2 YYNGEE. The CDR3 covers 15 residues. CDR3: CASSVGGGSGNTIYF. CDR3 bases: TGTGCCAGCAGCGTAGGCGGGGGCTCTGGAAACACCATATATTTT. The full variable domain, its missing parts supplied by reference TRBV9 and TRBJ1-3, is DSGVTQTPKHLITATGQRVTLRCSPRSGDLSVYWYQQSLDQGLQFLIQYYNGEERAKGNILERFSAQQFPDLHSELNLSSLELGDSALYFCASSVGGGSGNTIYFGEGSWLTVV.

V is TRBV19 and J is TRBJ2-1; D uncertain. The V end lost 5 bases, the J end lost 9 bases, and 17 bases lay between the germline ends. This CDR3 is 14 amino acids long. Germline CDR1 is LNHDA and CDR2 is SQIVND (reference sequence). CDR3 coding DNA: TGTGCCAGTAGTTGTGAGTCCCGAATCTGTGAGCAGTTCTTC. Protein sequence: CASSCESRICEQFF. Variable domain in full (rest from reference TRBV19 and TRBJ2-1): DGGITQSPKYLFRKEGQNVTLSCEQNLNHDAMYWYRQDPGQGLRLIYYSQIVNDFQKGDIAEGYSVSREKKESFPLTVTSAQKNPTAFYLCASSCESRICEQFFGPGTRLTVL.

This clone was detected a few times. The rearrangement links TRBV6-5 to TRBJ2-1; D remains unclear. Germline-derived CDR1 and CDR2 are MNHEY and SVGAGI. CDR3 length equals 14 residues. The V end lost 6 bases, the J end lost 0 bases, and 9 bases lay between the germline ends. The CDR3 reads CASRATSSYNEQFF. The DNA of the CDR3 is TGTGCCAGCAGGGCGACGAGCTCCTACAATGAGCAGTTCTTC.

This chain links TRBV9 with TRBJ1-1; no clear D. The V end was cut by 2 bases, the J end by 6 bases, with 17 bases between. This CDR3 spans 15 amino acids. CDR1 SGDLS and CDR2 YYNGEE come from the germline V gene. The CDR3 region has the DNA TGTGCCAGCAGCGTTACGGGCCTCCTGTCTGCTGAAGCTTTCTTT. Amino acids: CASSVTGLLSAEAFF. Combining the CDR3 with reference TRBV9 and TRBJ1-1 gives the whole variable domain DSGVTQTPKHLITATGQRVTLRCSPRSGDLSVYWYQQSLDQGLQFLIQYYNGEERAKGNILERFSAQQFPDLHSELNLSSLELGDSALYFCASSVTGLLSAEAFFGQGTRLTVV.

The chain combines TRBV9 with TRBJ2-7, with no clear D. Between the trimmed V and J ends, which lost 0 bases and 7 bases, there was a span of 11 bases. The germline V gene encodes CDR1 SGDLS and CDR2 YYNGEE. This CDR3 has 13 amino acids. As DNA, the CDR3 is TGTGCCAGCAGCGTAGCTACGATCGGTGAGCAGTACTTC. Its translation: CASSVATIGEQYF.

The genes are TRBV6-5 and TRBJ1-1; D might be TRBD1 (5 bases). Trimming stripped 0 bases from V and 3 bases from J, with 14 bases between. CDR3 length: 16 residues. CDR1 is MNHEY and CDR2 is SVGAGI in the germline V gene. CDR3 sequence reads: CASSYSMGRDYTEAFF. CDR3 nucleotides: TGTGCCAGCAGTTACTCGATGGGGCGGGACTACACTGAAGCTTTCTTT.

This clone was picked up a small number of times. This sequence joins TRBV27 and TRBJ2-1, with D maybe TRBD1 (5 bases). Germline V gene sequence: CDR1 MNHEY, CDR2 SMNVEV (reference sequence). Trimming shortened V by 5 bases and J by 2 bases, and 13 bases separated the two germline ends. The CDR3 length is 15 residues. CDR3 sequence: CASSPGSSTYNEQFF. DNA of the CDR3: TGTGCCAGCAGTCCAGGGTCCAGTACCTACAATGAGCAGTTCTTC.

The rearrangement links TRBV7-9 to TRBJ1-4, with D perhaps TRBD1 (5 bases). Trimming took 5 bases from V and 0 from J, leaving 22 bases between them. The CDR3 is 19 amino acids. Germline values: CDR1 SEHNR, CDR2 FQNEAQ (reference sequence). CDR3: CASSPSLIQIQATNEKLFF. The CDR3 DNA sequence: TGTGCCAGCAGCCCCTCCCTGATACAGATACAGGCAACTAATGAAAAACTGTTTTTT.

This clone has only a few counts. V usage is TRBV7-2 and J usage is TRBJ2-5; 15 bases are shared with TRBD2. V trimming: 4 bases; J trimming: 5 bases; junction bases outside the gene matches: 5. The CDR3 has 16 residues. Germline lookup yields CDR1 SGHTA and CDR2 FQGNSA. CDR3 protein: CASSYGLAGGEETQYF. The DNA for the CDR3 is TGTGCCAGCAGCTACGGACTAGCGGGAGGGGAGGAGACCCAGTACTTC.

The chain has TRBV7-8 and TRBJ2-2; TRBD1 or TRBD2 may be the D gene (6 bases each). This CDR3 is 17 amino acids long. The V gene's germline CDR1 is SGHVS and CDR2 FQNEAQ. V lost 9 bases and J 1 base, leaving 21 bases between the germline ends. The CDR3, as DNA: TGTGCCAGTACACCCTTGTTCGGGGGCCTGAACACCGGGGAGCTGTTTTTT. Translated, it gives CASTPLFGGLNTGELFF.

The chain employs TRBV4-2 and TRBJ2-2; 11 positions agree with TRBD2. CDR1 is LGHNA and CDR2 is YNFKEQ in the germline V gene. The CDR3 consists of 17 residues. After removal of 0 bases from V and 7 bases from J, the junction contained 7 bases not matched to a gene. This CDR3 reads CASSQEITSGSGGELFF. In nucleotides, the CDR3 is TGTGCCAGCAGCCAAGAGATTACTAGCGGGAGTGGCGGGGAGCTGTTTTTT.

This chain joins TRBV5-1 and TRBJ1-4; D is uncertain. CDR3 size: 16 residues. V lost 2 bases and J lost 0, with 11 bases in between. CDR1 and CDR2 (germline): SGHRS, YFSETQ. The CDR3 DNA follows: TGCGCCAGCAGCTTCCGCTTAACCTCAACTAATGAAAAACTGTTTTTT. Translated: CASSFRLTSTNEKLFF.